This is a list of T cell receptor beta chains from one sample in a study of cytomegalovirus exposure and HLA in healthy donors. Sequenced by immunoSEQ multiplex PCR; TCRdb stores in-frame clones only, minus some. The sample lists over 100,000 clones, around three quarters occurring once. The material sequenced was PBMCs. The receptors were sampled from a human donor in good health. Each CDR3 is given with its conserved first and last residue. D genes are given only for firm matches. Rows may omit the clone size; those that give it use once, few, many or a size class.

TRBD1	-	TRBJ2-1	TRBV4-1	TGCGCCAGCAGCATTCGGGACAGGGGGCTTGATGAGCAGTTCTTC	CASSIRDRGLDEQFF
-	-	TRBJ2-2	TRBV29-1	TGCAGCGTTGCCCTACAGAGAAACACCGGGGAGCTGTTTTTT	CSVALQRNTGELFF
-	once	TRBJ2-7	TRBV29-1	TGCAGCGCAACCTATGGAGCCGGAATGTTGGAGCAGTACTTC	CSATYGAGMLEQYF
TRBD1	few	TRBJ2-3	TRBV11-2	TGTGCCAGCAGCTCAGGGACAGGGCTAACAGATACGCAGTATTTT	CASSSGTGLTDTQYF
TRBD1	-	TRBJ1-1	TRBV5-4	TGTGCCAGCAGCTCTACGACAGGGGGCTTCACTGAAGCTTTCTTT	CASSSTTGGFTEAFF
TRBD2	once	TRBJ2-2	TRBV11-3	TGTGCCAGCAGCTTAATTGTGGGAGGGGACACCGGGGAGCTGTTTTTT	CASSLIVGGDTGELFF
-	-	TRBJ2-4	TRBV5-1	TGCGCCAGCAGCTTAGACAGGACCAAAAACATTCAGTACTTC	CASSLDRTKNIQYF
TRBD1	-	TRBJ1-2	TRBV7-2	TGTGCCAGCAGCTTGACAGGGGATGGCTACACCTTC	CASSLTGDGYTF
TRBD1	-	TRBJ1-3	TRBV5-6	TGTGCCAGCAGCCGTGACAGGGGAGCTGGAAACACCATATATTTT	CASSRDRGAGNTIYF
-	-	TRBJ2-5	TRBV4-1	TGCGCCAGCAGCCAAGAACTTTTGGGCCCGGAGACCCAGTACTTC	CASSQELLGPETQYF